Described below is a single T cell receptor (beta chain) sequence and its context. The V gene end was trimmed by 5 bases and the J gene end by 8 bases; junction bases not matched to a gene: 11. This CDR3 has 15 amino acids. The V gene's germline CDR1 is SGHRS and CDR2 YFSETQ. These data are taken from a study of blood T cell repertoires in COVID-19. About the study: Acute and convalescent COVID-19 samples came from the United States, Italy and Spain. PBMCs, B-cell-depleted T cells, or T cells provided the cDNA or gDNA that made up the material.

Using immunoSEQ multiplex PCR, the repertoire was profiled, and TCRdb retains in-frame clones only, with some absent. The sample has roughly 180,000 clones; 85% are singletons. This chain connects TRBV5-1 to TRBJ2-2, with TRBD1 identical over 8 bases. Sequenced sample: peripheral blood. This TCR was sampled from a woman in her 50s with COVID-19, enrolled during active disease. The CDR3 bases are TGCGCCAGCAGGTCTGACAGGGGACTTTTTGGGGAGCTGTTTTTT. This translates into CASRSDRGLFGELFF.